This TCR beta chain was recovered during a study of human T cells and chemical hapten exposure. General study findings and limits: While controls formed fewer of them, expanded TCRs formed significantly more large CDR3 similarity clusters.

Noted time point: pre-sensitization, week 0. Treatment denoted: therapeutic diphenylcyclopropenone sensitization with weekly scalp DPC. Library construction involved attaching unique molecular identifiers to individual cDNA molecules, which allowed quantitative, reproducible TCR counting. TCRdb called the RACE reads again in MiXCR, with one record for every CDR3 protein. The data hold over 300,000 distinct CDR3 sequences, with 5.1% observed a single time. There are 12 residues in the CDR3. Germline V gene lookup returns CDR1 SGHDN and CDR2 FVKESK. V gave up 1 base and J gave up 9 bases, with 7 bases separating them. This clonotype was recorded many times. Its antigen is not identified.

The chain employs TRBV14 and TRBJ2-1, with D maybe TRBD1 (6 bases). The material sequenced was whole blood, taken in connection with sensitization to the hapten diphenylcyclopropenone (DPC). This TCR was recovered from a woman between 50 and 59 years old with alopecia areata. Some clones in this sample may be carry-over from other donors' samples. Here the CDR3 reads CASSQGGPEQFF. The CDR3 DNA reads TGTGCCAGCAGCCAAGGGGGGCCTGAGCAGTTCTTC.